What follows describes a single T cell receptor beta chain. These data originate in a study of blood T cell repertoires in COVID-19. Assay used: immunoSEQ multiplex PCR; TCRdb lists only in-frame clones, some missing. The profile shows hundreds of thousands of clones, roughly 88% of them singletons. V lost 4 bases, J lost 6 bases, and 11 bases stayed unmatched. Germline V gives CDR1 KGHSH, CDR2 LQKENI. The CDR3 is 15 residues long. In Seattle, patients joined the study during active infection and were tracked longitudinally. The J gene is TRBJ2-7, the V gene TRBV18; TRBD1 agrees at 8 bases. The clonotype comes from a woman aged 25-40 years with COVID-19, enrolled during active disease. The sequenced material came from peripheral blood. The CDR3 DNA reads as TGTGCCAGCTCACAGGAACAGGGGGTGAATCGCGAGCAGTACTTC. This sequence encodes CASSQEQGVNREQYF.